The text below deals with one TCR beta chain. TCRdb's copy holds only in-frame clones and misses some; the assay was immunoSEQ multiplex PCR. The sample lists about 73,000 clones, approximately 90% seen once, with 3.5% to 4% in the top ten. The data derive from a study of cytomegalovirus exposure and HLA in healthy donors. Germline V gene lookup returns CDR1 MNHEY and CDR2 SVGAGI. The length of the CDR3 is 14 residues. Trimming removed 0 bases from V and 7 bases from J; junction bases left unmatched: 2. This rearrangement joins TRBV6-5 to TRBJ1-4, with TRBD1 matching over 7 bases. This TCR derives from a woman aged 18-29 years in good health and CMV-seropositive. Specimen: PBMCs. In DNA, the CDR3 is TGTGCCAGCAGTTACTCGAGGGGGCCTGAAAAACTGTTTTTT. It is translated as CASSYSRGPEKLFF.